Included here is one T cell receptor (beta chain) sequence, with context. Antigen specificity is unknown. This specimen comes from a study of shared clonotypes between healthy human individuals. This CDR3 comprises 19 residues. The germline gives CDR1 SEHNR, CDR2 FQNEAQ (reference sequence). V was pared by 8 bases and J by 0 bases, with 17 bases of the junction left unmatched. The study's findings and limits: Across subsets, estimated richness was generally greater for naive than for memory populations.

In replicate PCRs of sorted subsets, roughly 190 ng DNA, about 29,000 T cell genomes, was used. Data came from immunoSEQ multiplex PCR; TCRdb stores just in-frame clones and leaves some out. The data show 730,000 or so clones, about two thirds seen once. This TCR was sampled from a woman in her twenties or thirties in good health. Sequenced input: memory CD4+ T cells sorted from blood. The subset is: CD45RA-negative fraction. The chain joins TRBV7-9 to TRBJ1-1; 11 bases align to TRBD1. The CDR3 DNA is TGTGCCAGCCAGGCGACCCTCGGACAGGGGGCCCTTTTGAACACTGAAGCTTTCTTT. Its translation is CASQATLGQGALLNTEAFF.